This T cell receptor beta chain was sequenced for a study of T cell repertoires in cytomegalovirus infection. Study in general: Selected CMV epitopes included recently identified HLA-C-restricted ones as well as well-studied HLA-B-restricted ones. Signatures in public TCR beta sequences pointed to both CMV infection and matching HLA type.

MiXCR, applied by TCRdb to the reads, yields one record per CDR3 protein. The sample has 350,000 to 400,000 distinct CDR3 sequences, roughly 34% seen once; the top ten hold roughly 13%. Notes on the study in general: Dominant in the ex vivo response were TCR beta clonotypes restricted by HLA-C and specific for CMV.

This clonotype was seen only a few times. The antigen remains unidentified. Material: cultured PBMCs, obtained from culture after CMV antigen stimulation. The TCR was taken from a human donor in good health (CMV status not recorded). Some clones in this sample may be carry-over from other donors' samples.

In nucleotides, the CDR3 is TGTGCCAGCAGCCTAGTGCAAAATTACAATGAGCAGTTCTTC. Protein sequence: CASSLVQNYNEQFF. This rearrangement joins TRBV7-9 to TRBJ2-1; D is ambiguous. CDR1 SEHNR and CDR2 FQNEAQ come from the germline V gene (reference sequence). The CDR3 loop spans 14 amino acids. The V end lost 5 bases, the J end lost 4 bases, and 12 bases lay between the germline ends.